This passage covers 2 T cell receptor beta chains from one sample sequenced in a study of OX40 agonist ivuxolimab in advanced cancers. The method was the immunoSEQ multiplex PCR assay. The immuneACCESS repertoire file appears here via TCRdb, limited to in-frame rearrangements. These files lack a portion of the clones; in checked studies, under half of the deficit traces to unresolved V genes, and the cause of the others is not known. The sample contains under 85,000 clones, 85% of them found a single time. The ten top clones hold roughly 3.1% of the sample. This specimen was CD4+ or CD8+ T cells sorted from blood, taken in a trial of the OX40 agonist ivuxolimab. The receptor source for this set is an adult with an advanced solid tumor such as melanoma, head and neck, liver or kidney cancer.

This CDR3 reads CASSRDSGNTGELFF. The DNA for the CDR3 is TGTGCCAGCAGCAGGGACAGCGGTAACACCGGGGAGCTGTTTTTT. The chain joins TRBV7-9 to TRBJ2-2; 7 bases map to TRBD1. V was clipped by 5 bases and J by 2 bases; unmatched bases: 5. The CDR3 totals 15 residues. Looked up from germline, CDR1 is SEHNR and CDR2 is FQNEAQ (reference sequence).

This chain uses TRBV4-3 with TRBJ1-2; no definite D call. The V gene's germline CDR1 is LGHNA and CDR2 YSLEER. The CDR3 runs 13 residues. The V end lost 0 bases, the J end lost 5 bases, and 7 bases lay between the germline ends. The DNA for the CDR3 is TGCGCCAGCAGCCAAGATTCTCGGTATGGCTACACCTTC. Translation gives CASSQDSRYGYTF.